The entry below gives a single T cell receptor (beta chain) sequence along with its context. The data are from a study of blood T cell repertoires in COVID-19. Study-wide context: Acute-phase and convalescent COVID-19 samples originated in the United States, Italy and Spain. The cDNA or gDNA used as material had been derived from T cells, B-cell-depleted T cells, or PBMCs.

Original methodology: Reference gene primer amplification gave nucleated cell count estimates. TCRdb's copy holds only in-frame clones and misses some; the assay was immunoSEQ multiplex PCR. V, J and clone size are those of that table, while D and trimming were read from the DNA. This sample has 46,000 or so clones, with 80% to 90% found just once. V lost 5 bases, J lost 3 bases, and 13 bases lay in between. CDR3 length: 15 amino acids. The V gene's germline CDR1 is SEHNR and CDR2 FQNEAQ (reference sequence). Material: peripheral blood. This clonotype originated in a woman of 80 years or more with COVID-19, enrolled during active disease. The chain is built from TRBV7-9 and TRBJ1-4; tentatively, D is TRBD1 (6 bases). The CDR3 here is CASSAMGTPNEKLFF. In DNA, the CDR3 is TGTGCCAGCAGCGCCATGGGGACACCTAATGAAAAACTGTTTTTT.